These 21 T cell receptor beta chains came from one sample sequenced in a study of T cell responses to AZD1222 COVID-19 vaccine. Assay used: immunoSEQ multiplex PCR; TCRdb lists only in-frame clones, some missing. The profile shows approximately 110,000 clones, around 96% of them singletons. The sample in question was peripheral blood, obtained on day 0 of AZD1222 vaccination. The receptors were gathered from an adult in good health.

CDR3 bases: TGTGCCAGCAGCGCTCGGGACACCTTCTCCTATAATTCACCCCTCCACTTT. Protein sequence: CASSARDTFSYNSPLHF. The chain uses TRBV9 and TRBJ1-6; the D gene is possibly TRBD1 (6 bases). From germline, CDR1 is SGDLS and CDR2 YYNGEE. This CDR3 comprises 17 residues. The V gene lost 3 bases and the J gene lost 0 bases, with 13 bases spanning the gap.

The gene calls are TRBV28 and TRBJ1-5; D is unclear. Trimming shortened V by 7 bases and J by 1 base, and 11 bases separated the two germline ends. This CDR3 has 14 amino acids. Germline V CDR1 and CDR2: MDHEN, SYDVKM. The chain's CDR3 is CASTFPRSNQPQHF. The CDR3 bases are TGTGCCAGCACCTTCCCCCGCAGCAATCAGCCCCAGCATTTT.

This chain connects TRBV19 to TRBJ1-1; D not certain. Germline V gene sequence: CDR1 LNHDA, CDR2 SQIVND (reference sequence). V was shortened by 1 base and J by 8 bases, with 11 bases between the two germline ends. CDR3 length: 13 residues. The CDR3 sequence: CASSIVPAQEAFF. CDR3 sequence (DNA): TGTGCCAGTAGTATAGTTCCAGCGCAAGAAGCTTTCTTT.

The rearrangement links TRBV25-1 to TRBJ2-7; D is perhaps TRBD1 (5 bases). The CDR3 is 14 residues long. Germline V CDR1 and CDR2: MGHDK, SYGVNS. Between the trimmed V and J ends, which lost 4 bases and 5 bases, there was a span of 15 bases. CDR3 DNA sequence: TGTGCCAGCAGTGGACCCTCAGGGCCTCACGAGCAGTACTTC. Its translation: CASSGPSGPHEQYF.

The chain is built from TRBV25-1 and TRBJ2-2; no reliable D call. Germline V gene data show CDR1 as MGHDK and CDR2 as SYGVNS. The CDR3 is 13 residues long. The germline V and J ends were trimmed by 6 bases and 3 bases, with 8 bases remaining between them. In nucleotides, the CDR3 is TGTGCCAGCAGATTCCGGGACACCGGGGAGCTGTTTTTT. Its protein is CASRFRDTGELFF.

This chain joins TRBV5-1 and TRBJ1-2; 12 bases match TRBD1. The CDR3 consists of 15 residues. Germline CDR1 is SGHRS and CDR2 is YFSETQ. V shed 0 bases, J shed 8 bases, and the junction held 5 bases outside the gene matches. The CDR3 sequence is CASSLEGQGAKGYTF. The CDR3 DNA follows: TGCGCCAGCAGCTTGGAGGGACAGGGGGCGAAAGGCTACACCTTC.

This chain connects TRBV12-3 or TRBV12-4 to TRBJ1-6, with a possible D match to TRBD1 (5 bases). V was cut by 3 bases and J by 10 bases, with 10 bases left in between. CDR3 length: 13 residues. The CDR3 region has the DNA TGTGCCAGCAGTTTTTTCAGGGAATCACCCCTCCACTTT. Translating gives CASSFFRESPLHF.

V is TRBV19 and J is TRBJ2-7; D might be TRBD1 (5 bases). The CDR3 covers 14 residues. V shed 3 bases and J shed 3 bases, with 12 bases lying between them. Germline V gives CDR1 LNHDA, CDR2 SQIVND (reference sequence). For the CDR3, the DNA is TGTGCCAGTAGTATGGGCGACAGTATCTACGAGCAGTACTTC. Amino acid sequence: CASSMGDSIYEQYF.

This clone was counted a single time. The rearrangement links TRBV29-1 to TRBJ2-1, with 7 bases lining up with TRBD1. Trimming at V came to 6 bases and at J to 4 bases, leaving 9 bases not matched to a gene. The length of the CDR3 is 14 residues. Germline assignment: CDR1 SQVTM and CDR2 ANQGSEA. CDR3 coding DNA: TGCAGCGTGCCAACAGGGGCCGATTACAATGAGCAGTTCTTC. Translating it yields CSVPTGADYNEQFF.

The J gene is TRBJ2-6, the V gene TRBV12-3 or TRBV12-4; no reliable D call. The CDR3 totals 13 residues. Trimming shortened V by 11 bases and J by 4 bases, and 12 bases separated the two germline ends. This chain's CDR3 is CASLGSGANVLTF. The CDR3 nucleotides read TGTGCCTCCCTGGGATCCGGGGCCAACGTCCTGACTTTC.

The V and J genes are TRBV2 and TRBJ1-3; 8 positions match TRBD1. J gave up 4 bases and V 5 bases, and 4 bases lay outside the gene matches. Germline V gene data show CDR1 as SNHLY and CDR2 as FYNNEI. This CDR3 region has 14 residues. The CDR3 DNA follows: TGTGCCAGCAGTTTAGACAGGGGCGGAAACACCATATATTTT. It specifies CASSLDRGGNTIYF.

CDR3 amino acids: CASSTTYRVEGNQPQHF. CDR3 nucleotide sequence: TGTGCCAGCAGCACAACGTACAGGGTTGAAGGCAATCAGCCCCAGCATTTT. The chain joins TRBV13 to TRBJ1-5; TRBD1 might be the D (6 bases). The V end lost 5 bases, the J end lost 2 bases, and 19 bases lay between the germline ends. The CDR3 has 17 residues. CDR1 PRHDT and CDR2 FYEKMQ come from the germline V gene (reference sequence).

This clone was seen more than once but under ten times. This chain connects TRBV9 to TRBJ1-1; D might be TRBD1 (6 bases). Trimming removed 10 bases from V and 4 bases from J, with 17 bases in between. Germline lookup yields CDR1 SGDLS and CDR2 YYNGEE. The CDR3 spans 13 residues. The CDR3 bases are TGTGCCTCCGCAGGGGACGTGGCCACTGAAGCTTTCTTT. Translated, it gives CASAGDVATEAFF.

V gene TRBV19 combines with J gene TRBJ1-2; TRBD1 aligns across 11 bases. V lost 9 bases to trimming and J lost 3 bases; unmatched junction nucleotides: 12. Germline V lookup: CDR1 LNHDA, CDR2 SQIVND (reference sequence). The CDR3 loop spans 16 amino acids. The CDR3 here is CASRTGTGGKDYGYTF. In DNA, the CDR3 is TGTGCCAGCCGAACCGGGACAGGGGGGAAAGACTATGGCTACACCTTC.

This chain uses TRBV2 with TRBJ1-1; D remains unclear. CDR1 and CDR2 (germline): SNHLY, FYNNEI. The length of the CDR3 is 11 residues. Trimming removed 7 bases at V and 3 bases at J, with 6 bases between. CDR3 region: CASNSYTEAFF. In DNA form, the CDR3 reads TGTGCCAGCAATAGTTACACTGAAGCTTTCTTT.

V and J are TRBV7-9 and TRBJ2-6, with D hard to call. Germline V gene sequence: CDR1 SEHNR, CDR2 FQNEAQ (reference sequence). V gave up 1 base and J gave up 2 bases, with 3 bases separating them. The CDR3 has 14 amino acids. CDR3 amino acids: CASSLGAGANVLTF. CDR3 nucleotide sequence: TGTGCCAGCAGCTTAGGGGCTGGGGCCAACGTCCTGACTTTC.

The CDR3 protein is CASSANSGNTIYF. For the CDR3, the DNA is TGTGCCAGCAGTGCGAATTCTGGAAACACCATATATTTT. This chain connects TRBV2 to TRBJ1-3; D remains unclear. V was trimmed by 4 bases and J by 1 base, leaving 5 bases between them. This CDR3 region has 13 residues. CDR1 SNHLY and CDR2 FYNNEI come from the germline V gene.

The chain has TRBV19 and TRBJ1-2, with D possibly TRBD1 on 5 matching bases. The V gene's germline CDR1 is LNHDA and CDR2 SQIVND (reference sequence). Trimming stripped 7 bases from V and 8 bases from J, with 17 bases between. The CDR3 is made up of 13 amino acids. The CDR3 spells CASKMEEGNGYTF. Written as DNA, the CDR3 is TGTGCCAGTAAAATGGAAGAGGGGAACGGCTACACCTTC.

CDR3 DNA sequence: TGTGCCAGCAGCTTAGCCGAGGAGTTGAACACTGAAGCTTTCTTT. Translation gives CASSLAEELNTEAFF. The rearrangement uses TRBV7-8 and TRBJ1-1; no definite D call. CDR1 is SGHVS and CDR2 is FQNEAQ in the germline V gene. CDR3 length equals 15 residues. V was pared by 0 bases and J by 0 bases, with 8 bases between.

The sample holds a few counts of this clone. This chain joins TRBV13 and TRBJ1-1, with unresolved D. Germline V gene sequence: CDR1 PRHDT, CDR2 FYEKMQ (reference sequence). The V gene lost 1 base and the J gene lost 5 bases, with 8 bases spanning the gap. The CDR3 runs to 13 residues. Here the CDR3 reads CASSLAGRTEAFF. The CDR3 DNA sequence: TGTGCCAGCAGCTTAGCGGGGAGGACTGAAGCTTTCTTT.

The chain combines TRBV29-1 with TRBJ2-7; no clear D gene. Trimming stripped 4 bases from V and 2 bases from J, with 6 bases between. From germline, CDR1 is SQVTM and CDR2 ANQGSEA. The CDR3 has 11 residues. In DNA form, the CDR3 reads TGCAGCGTTGGGGAAGCCTACGAGCAGTACTTC. Its protein product is CSVGEAYEQYF.